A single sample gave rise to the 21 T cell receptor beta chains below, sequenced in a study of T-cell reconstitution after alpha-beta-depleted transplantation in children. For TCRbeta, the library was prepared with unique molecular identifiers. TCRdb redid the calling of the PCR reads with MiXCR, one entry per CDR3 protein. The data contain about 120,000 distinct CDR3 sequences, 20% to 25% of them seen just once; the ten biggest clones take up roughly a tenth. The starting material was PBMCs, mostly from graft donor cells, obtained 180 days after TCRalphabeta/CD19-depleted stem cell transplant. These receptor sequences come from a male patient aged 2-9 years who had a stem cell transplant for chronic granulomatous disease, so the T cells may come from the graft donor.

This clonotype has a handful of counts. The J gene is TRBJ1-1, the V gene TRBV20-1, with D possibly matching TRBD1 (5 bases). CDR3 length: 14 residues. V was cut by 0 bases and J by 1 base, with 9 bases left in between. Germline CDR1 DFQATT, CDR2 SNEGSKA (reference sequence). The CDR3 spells CSARDGTQNTEAFF. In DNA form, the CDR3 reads TGCAGTGCTAGAGATGGGACTCAGAACACTGAAGCTTTCTTT.

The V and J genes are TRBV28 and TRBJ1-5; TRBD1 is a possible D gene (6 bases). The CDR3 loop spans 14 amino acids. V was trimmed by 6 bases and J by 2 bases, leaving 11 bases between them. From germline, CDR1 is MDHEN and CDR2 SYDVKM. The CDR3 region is CASSPGQRNQPQHF. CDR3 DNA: TGTGCCAGCAGCCCCGGACAGCGCAATCAGCCCCAGCATTTT. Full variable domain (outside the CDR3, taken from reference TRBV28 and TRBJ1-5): DVKVTQSSRYLVKRTGEKVFLECVQDMDHENMFWYRQDPGLGLRLIYFSYDVKMKEKGDIPEGYSVSREKKERFSLILESASTNQTSMYLCASSPGQRNQPQHFGDGTRLSIL.

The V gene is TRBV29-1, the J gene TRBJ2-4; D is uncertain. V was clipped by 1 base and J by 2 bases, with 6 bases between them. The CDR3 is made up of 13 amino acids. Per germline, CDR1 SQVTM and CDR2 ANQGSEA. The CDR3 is CSVEGVTKNIQYF. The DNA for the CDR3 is TGCAGCGTTGAAGGTGTTACCAAAAACATTCAGTACTTC.

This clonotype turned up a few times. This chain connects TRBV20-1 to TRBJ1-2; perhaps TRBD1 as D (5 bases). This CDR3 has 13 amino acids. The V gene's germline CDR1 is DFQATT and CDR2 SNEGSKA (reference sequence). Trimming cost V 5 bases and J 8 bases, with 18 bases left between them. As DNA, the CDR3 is TGCAGTGCTCGAGGGGTTCGTGACATCGGCTACACCTTC. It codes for CSARGVRDIGYTF.

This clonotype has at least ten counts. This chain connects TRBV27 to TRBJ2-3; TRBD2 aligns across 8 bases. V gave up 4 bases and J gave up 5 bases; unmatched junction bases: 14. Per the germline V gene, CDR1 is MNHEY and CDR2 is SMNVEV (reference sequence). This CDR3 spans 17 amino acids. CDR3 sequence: CASSSPLRRLAGDTQYF. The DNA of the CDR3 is TGTGCCAGCAGTTCCCCCCTTCGTCGGCTAGCGGGAGATACGCAGTATTTT.

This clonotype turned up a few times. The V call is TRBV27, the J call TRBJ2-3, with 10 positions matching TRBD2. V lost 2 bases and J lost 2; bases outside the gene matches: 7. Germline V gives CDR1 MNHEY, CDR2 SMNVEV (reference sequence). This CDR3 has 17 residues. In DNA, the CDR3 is TGTGCCAGCAGTTTACAAGCGGGAGGGCCACTCACAGATACGCAGTATTTT. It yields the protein CASSLQAGGPLTDTQYF.

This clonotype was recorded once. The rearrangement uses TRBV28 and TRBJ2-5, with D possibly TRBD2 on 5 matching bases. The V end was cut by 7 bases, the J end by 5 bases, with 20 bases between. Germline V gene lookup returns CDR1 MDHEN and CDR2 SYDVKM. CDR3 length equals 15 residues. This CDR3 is CASTRPSPYTETQYF. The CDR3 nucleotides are TGTGCCAGCACCCGGCCTAGCCCTTACACGGAGACCCAGTACTTC.

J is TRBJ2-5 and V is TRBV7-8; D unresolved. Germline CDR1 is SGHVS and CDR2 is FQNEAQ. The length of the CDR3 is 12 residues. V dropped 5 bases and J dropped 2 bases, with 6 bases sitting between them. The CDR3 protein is CASSLPQETQYF. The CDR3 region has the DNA TGTGCCAGCAGCCTCCCGCAAGAGACCCAGTACTTC.

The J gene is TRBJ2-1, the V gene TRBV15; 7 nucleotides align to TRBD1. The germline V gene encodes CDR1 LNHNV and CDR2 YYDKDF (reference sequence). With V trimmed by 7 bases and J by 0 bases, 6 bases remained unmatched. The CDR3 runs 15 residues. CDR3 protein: CATTETGSSYNEQFF. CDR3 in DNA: TGTGCCACCACCGAGACAGGGAGCTCCTACAATGAGCAGTTCTTC. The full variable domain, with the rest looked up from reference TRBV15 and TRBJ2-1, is DAMVIQNPRYQVTQFGKPVTLSCSQTLNHNVMYWYQQKSSQAPKLLFHYYDKDFNNEADTPDNFQSRRPNTSFCFLDIRSPGLGDTAMYLCATTETGSSYNEQFFGPGTRLTVL.

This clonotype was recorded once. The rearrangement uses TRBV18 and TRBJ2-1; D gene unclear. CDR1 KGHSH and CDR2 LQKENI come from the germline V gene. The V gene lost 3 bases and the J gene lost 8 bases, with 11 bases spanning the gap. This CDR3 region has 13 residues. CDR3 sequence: CASSPSPGYEQFF. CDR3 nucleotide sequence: TGTGCCAGCTCACCTTCCCCAGGTTATGAGCAGTTCTTC.

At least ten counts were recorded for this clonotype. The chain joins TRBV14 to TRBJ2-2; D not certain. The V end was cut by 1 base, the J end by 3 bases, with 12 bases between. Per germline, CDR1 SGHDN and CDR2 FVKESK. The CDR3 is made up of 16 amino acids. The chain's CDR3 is CASSQGNSRHTGELFF. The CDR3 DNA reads TGTGCCAGCAGCCAAGGTAACAGTCGACACACCGGGGAGCTGTTTTTT.

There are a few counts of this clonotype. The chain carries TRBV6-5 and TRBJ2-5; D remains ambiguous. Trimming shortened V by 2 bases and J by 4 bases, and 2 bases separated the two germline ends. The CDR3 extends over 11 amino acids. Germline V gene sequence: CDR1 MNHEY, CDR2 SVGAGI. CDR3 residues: CASSYGETQYF. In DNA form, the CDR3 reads TGTGCCAGCAGTTACGGAGAGACCCAGTACTTC.

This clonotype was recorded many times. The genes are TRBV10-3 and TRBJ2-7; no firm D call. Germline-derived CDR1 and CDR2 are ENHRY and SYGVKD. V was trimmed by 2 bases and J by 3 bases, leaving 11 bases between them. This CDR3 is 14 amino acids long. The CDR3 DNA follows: TGTGCCATCAGTGAGATGGGGTGGATCTACGAGCAGTACTTC. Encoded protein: CAISEMGWIYEQYF.

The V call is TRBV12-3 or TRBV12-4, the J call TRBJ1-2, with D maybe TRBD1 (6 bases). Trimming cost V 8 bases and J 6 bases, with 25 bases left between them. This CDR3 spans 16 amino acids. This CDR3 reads CASALSGARGKNGYTF. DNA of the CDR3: TGTGCCAGCGCTTTATCGGGGGCGCGTGGAAAAAATGGCTACACCTTC.

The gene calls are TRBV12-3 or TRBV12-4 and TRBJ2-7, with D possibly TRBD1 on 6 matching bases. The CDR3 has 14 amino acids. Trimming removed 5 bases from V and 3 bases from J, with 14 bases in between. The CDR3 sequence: CASSPVGARYEQYF. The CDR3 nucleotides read TGTGCCAGCAGTCCAGTGGGGGCGCGCTACGAGCAGTACTTC.

As DNA, the CDR3 is TGTGCCAGCAGTTTAGCGACGGGAGGGCCCGGGGAGCTGTTTTTT. Translated, it gives CASSLATGGPGELFF. The chain is built from TRBV12-3 or TRBV12-4 and TRBJ2-2; 8 nucleotides agree with TRBD2. The V segment lost 0 bases and the J segment 6 bases; nucleotides outside the gene matches: 3. CDR3 length equals 15 residues.

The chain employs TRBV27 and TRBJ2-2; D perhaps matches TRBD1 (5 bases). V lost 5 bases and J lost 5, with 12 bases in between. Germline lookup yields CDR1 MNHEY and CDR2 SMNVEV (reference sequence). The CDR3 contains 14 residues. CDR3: CASSTRVGTGELFF. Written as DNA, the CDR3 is TGTGCCAGCAGTACCAGGGTCGGAACCGGGGAGCTGTTTTTT.

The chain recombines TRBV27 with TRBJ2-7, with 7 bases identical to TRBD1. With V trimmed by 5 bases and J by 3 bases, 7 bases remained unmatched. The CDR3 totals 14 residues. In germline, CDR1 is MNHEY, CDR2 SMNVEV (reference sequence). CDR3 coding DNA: TGTGCCAGCAGTCCACAGGGGAAAGTCTACGAGCAGTACTTC. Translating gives CASSPQGKVYEQYF.

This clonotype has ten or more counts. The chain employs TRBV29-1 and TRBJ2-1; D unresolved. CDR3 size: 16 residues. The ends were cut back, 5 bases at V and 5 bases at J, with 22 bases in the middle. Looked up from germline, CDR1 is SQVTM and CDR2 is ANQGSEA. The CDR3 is CSVSQANRNPDNEQFF. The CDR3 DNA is TGCAGCGTTTCGCAGGCAAACAGAAACCCCGACAATGAGCAGTTCTTC.

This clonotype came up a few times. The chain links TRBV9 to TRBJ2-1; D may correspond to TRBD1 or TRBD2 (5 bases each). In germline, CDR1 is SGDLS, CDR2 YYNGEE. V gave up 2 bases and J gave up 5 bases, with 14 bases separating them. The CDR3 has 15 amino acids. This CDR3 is CASSVGVWVNNEQFF. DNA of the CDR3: TGTGCCAGCAGCGTGGGGGTATGGGTTAACAATGAGCAGTTCTTC.

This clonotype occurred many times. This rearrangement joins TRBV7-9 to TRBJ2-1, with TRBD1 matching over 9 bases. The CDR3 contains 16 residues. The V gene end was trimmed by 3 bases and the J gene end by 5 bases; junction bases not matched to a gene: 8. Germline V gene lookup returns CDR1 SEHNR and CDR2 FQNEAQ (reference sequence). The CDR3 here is CASSLAWTGDHNEQFF. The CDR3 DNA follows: TGTGCCAGCAGCTTGGCCTGGACAGGGGACCACAATGAGCAGTTCTTC.